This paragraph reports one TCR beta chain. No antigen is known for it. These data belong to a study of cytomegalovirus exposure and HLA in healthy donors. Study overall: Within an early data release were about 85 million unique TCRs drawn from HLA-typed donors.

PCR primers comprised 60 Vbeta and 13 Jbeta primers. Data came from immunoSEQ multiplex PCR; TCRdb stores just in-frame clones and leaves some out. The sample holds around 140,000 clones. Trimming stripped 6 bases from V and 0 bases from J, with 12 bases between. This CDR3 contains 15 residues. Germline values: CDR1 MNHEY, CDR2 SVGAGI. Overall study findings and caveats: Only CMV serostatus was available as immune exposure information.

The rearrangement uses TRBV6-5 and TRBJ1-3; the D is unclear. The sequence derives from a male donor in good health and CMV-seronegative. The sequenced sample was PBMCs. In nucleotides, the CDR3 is TGTGCCAGCAGAGCGCGGCTCCGCTCTGGAAACACCATATATTTT. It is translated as CASRARLRSGNTIYF.